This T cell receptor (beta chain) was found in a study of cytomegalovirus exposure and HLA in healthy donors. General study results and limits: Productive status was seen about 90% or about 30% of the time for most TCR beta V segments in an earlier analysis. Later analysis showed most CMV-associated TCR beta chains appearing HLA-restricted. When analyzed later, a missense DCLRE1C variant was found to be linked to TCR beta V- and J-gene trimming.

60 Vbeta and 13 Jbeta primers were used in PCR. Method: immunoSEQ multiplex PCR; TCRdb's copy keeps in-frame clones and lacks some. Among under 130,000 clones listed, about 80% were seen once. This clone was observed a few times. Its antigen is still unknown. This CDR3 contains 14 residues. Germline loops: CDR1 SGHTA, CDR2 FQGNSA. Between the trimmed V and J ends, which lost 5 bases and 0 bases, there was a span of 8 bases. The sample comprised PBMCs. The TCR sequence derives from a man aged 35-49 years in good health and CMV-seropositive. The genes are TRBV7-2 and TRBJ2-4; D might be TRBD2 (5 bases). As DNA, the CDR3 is TGTGCCAGCAGCCTCGGACTAGCCAAAAACATTCAGTACTTC. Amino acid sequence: CASSLGLAKNIQYF.